Below are 10 T cell receptor beta chains sequenced from a single sample in a study of T cells in Graves' hyperthyroidism and ophthalmopathy. The investigators amplified TCR beta CDR3 regions from RNA transcripts. First-round RT-PCR of the TCR CDR3 relied on the HTBI primer set. TCRdb passed the multiplex PCR reads through MiXCR, listing each CDR3 protein once. The data show about 590,000 distinct CDR3 sequences, with around 14% seen just once and approximately 6.4% held by the top ten. Sequencing input: blood. The source of these receptors is a woman aged 18-29 years with Graves' ophthalmopathy.

This chain links TRBV27 with TRBJ2-7, with no clear D. V dropped 1 base and J dropped 1 base, with 5 bases sitting between them. From germline, CDR1 is MNHEY and CDR2 SMNVEV (reference sequence). The CDR3 loop spans 13 amino acids. DNA for the CDR3: TGTGCCAGCAGTTTATTTTTTTCCTACGAGCAGTACTTC. Protein: CASSLFFSYEQYF.

This clonotype was observed a few times. At one end the junction does not follow the germline gene, possibly because of a read error. The chain combines TRBV27 with TRBJ2-5, with TRBD1 identical over 10 bases. The length of the CDR3 is 16 residues. Germline-derived CDR1 and CDR2 are MNHEY and SMNVEV (reference sequence). CDR3 DNA sequence: TGTGCCAGCAGCCGTATGCGGACAGGGGGGACAGAGATCCAGTACTTC. Encoded protein: CASSRMRTGGTEIQYF.

This clonotype appeared many times. This chain connects TRBV28 to TRBJ1-1; D perhaps matches TRBD1 (5 bases). CDR1 and CDR2 from the germline V gene are MDHEN and SYDVKM. The CDR3 is made up of 15 amino acids. Trimming pared 7 bases from V and 5 bases from J, leaving 20 bases between. The CDR3 reads CASTPSLGRGTEAFF. The CDR3, as DNA: TGTGCCAGCACCCCGAGTCTGGGGCGCGGAACTGAAGCTTTCTTT. Full variable domain (remainder filled in from reference TRBV28 and TRBJ1-1): DVKVTQSSRYLVKRTGEKVFLECVQDMDHENMFWYRQDPGLGLRLIYFSYDVKMKEKGDIPEGYSVSREKKERFSLILESASTNQTSMYLCASTPSLGRGTEAFFGQGTRLTVV.

This clonotype was observed at least ten times. The chain links TRBV12-5 to TRBJ1-1; 7 bases align to TRBD1. After removal of 6 bases from V and 5 bases from J, the junction contained 9 bases not matched to a gene. Germline CDR1 reads LGHNT; CDR2 reads FRNRAP. The CDR3 has 14 residues. The CDR3 nucleotides read TGTGCTAGTGGCCCGACAGGGAGCGTGACTGAAGCTTTCTTT. Encoded protein: CASGPTGSVTEAFF.

This clonotype was counted a few times. This chain connects TRBV13 to TRBJ1-2; 8 bases match TRBD1. CDR1 and CDR2 from the germline V gene are PRHDT and FYEKMQ (reference sequence). The CDR3 is 16 residues long. V shed 0 bases and J 4 bases; nucleotides not matched to a gene: 7. The DNA of the CDR3 is TGTGCCAGCAGCTTAGGAGTCGGACAGGGAGCCTATGGCTACACCTTC. The encoded protein is CASSLGVGQGAYGYTF.

This clonotype appeared many times. The gene calls are TRBV18 and TRBJ2-7; D is perhaps TRBD1 (6 bases). This CDR3 has 14 amino acids. V lost 2 bases and J 5 bases, leaving 13 bases between the germline ends. The germline V gene has CDR1 KGHSH and CDR2 LQKENI. The CDR3 protein is CASSPRSGDHEQYF. The CDR3 DNA reads TGTGCCAGCTCACCAAGATCAGGGGACCACGAGCAGTACTTC.

There are many counts of this clonotype. The genes are TRBV7-9 and TRBJ2-3; unclear D gene. Germline values: CDR1 SEHNR, CDR2 FQNEAQ (reference sequence). The CDR3 has 14 residues. Between the trimmed V and J ends, which lost 5 bases and 6 bases, there was a span of 15 bases. The CDR3 coding sequence is TGTGCCAGCAGCAAAGAACGAGCCAGGGATACGCAGTATTTT. Translation gives CASSKERARDTQYF.

This clonotype has a handful of counts. The chain employs TRBV12-5 and TRBJ1-6; TRBD1 is a possible D gene (5 bases). V was clipped by 1 base and J by 9 bases, with 19 bases between them. The length of the CDR3 is 17 residues. Germline V gene data show CDR1 as LGHNT and CDR2 as FRNRAP. The CDR3 spells CASGLDAGQPGGSPLHF. In nucleotides, the CDR3 is TGTGCTAGTGGTTTGGACGCGGGGCAGCCGGGTGGTTCACCCCTCCACTTT.

This clonotype was recorded at least ten times. The rearrangement joins TRBV20-1 to TRBJ2-3; 7 bases fit TRBD2. J was trimmed by 2 bases and V by 6 bases; bases with no gene match: 8. Germline CDR1 is DFQATT and CDR2 is SNEGSKA (reference sequence). There are 14 residues in the CDR3. CDR3 sequence: CSATPSGLTDTQYF. DNA of the CDR3: TGCAGTGCAACGCCTAGCGGCCTCACAGATACGCAGTATTTT.

There are a few counts of this clonotype. The genes are TRBV7-9 and TRBJ2-3, with D tentatively TRBD2 (6 bases). V was shortened by 5 bases and J by 2 bases, with 14 bases between the two germline ends. The length of the CDR3 is 15 residues. Germline CDR1 SEHNR, CDR2 FQNEAQ (reference sequence). The CDR3 reads CASSGGTGATDTQYF. Written as DNA, the CDR3 is TGTGCCAGCAGCGGCGGGACGGGAGCCACAGATACGCAGTATTTT.